This T cell receptor beta chain is from a study of Ad26.COV2.S vaccination and SARS-CoV-2 variants. Data came from immunoSEQ multiplex PCR; TCRdb stores just in-frame clones and leaves some out. The profile shows roughly 240,000 clones, 85% to 90% of them singletons. Stated treatment: 19 received Ad26.COV2.S at low or high dose, single or two shots; 5 received placebo; per-sample allocation not given. Samples came from day 63 after the first vaccine or placebo injection. Trimming took 6 bases from V and 2 from J, leaving 10 bases between them. This CDR3 spans 14 amino acids. Germline CDR1 is KGHSH and CDR2 is LQKENI.

This specimen consisted of peripheral blood, obtained in a trial of Ad26.COV2.S vaccine versus placebo. This receptor was taken from a person aged 18-65 years who received the Ad26.COV2.S COVID-19 vaccine or a placebo. The rearrangement uses TRBV18 and TRBJ2-2; D tentatively reads TRBD1 or TRBD2 (5 bases each). The CDR3 DNA sequence: TGTGCCAGCTCCCTCGGGACCAACACCGGGGAGCTGTTTTTT. It encodes CASSLGTNTGELFF. Full variable domain (missing parts from reference TRBV18 and TRBJ2-2): NAGVMQNPRHLVRRRGQEARLRCSPMKGHSHVYWYRQLPEEGLKFMVYLQKENIIDESGMPKERFSAEFPKEGPSILRIQQVVRGDSAAYFCASSLGTNTGELFFGEGSRLTVL.